The text below deals with one T cell receptor beta chain. The authors' processing: Reference gene primer amplification yielded estimated nucleated cell counts. Only in-frame clones appear in the TCRdb table, and some are missing; sequencing was by immunoSEQ multiplex PCR. V and J calls plus clone size are reproduced from that table; the DNA served to infer D and trimming. The data contain some 200,000 clones, 86% of them singletons. V was pared by 1 base and J by 6 bases, with 7 bases of the junction left unmatched. This CDR3 region has 17 residues. Germline-derived CDR1 and CDR2 are MGHRA and YSYEKL. These data are taken from a study of blood T cell repertoires in COVID-19. The participants were between about 18 and 90 years old and came from about two dozen US areas.

The chain combines TRBV4-1 with TRBJ1-5; 12 nucleotides agree with TRBD1. The sequence was collected from a woman in her forties or fifties in a cohort exposed to, infected with or recovered from COVID-19 (not recorded which). Sequencing was done on a sample of PBMCs or T cells enriched from blood (not recorded which). CDR3 bases: TGCGCCAGCAGCCAAGCAGGGGGACAGGGGGCGAGTCAGCCCCAGCATTTT. It translates to CASSQAGGQGASQPQHF.